This T cell receptor (beta chain) originates from a study of cytomegalovirus exposure and HLA in healthy donors. This clone was seen a few times. This CDR3 contains 14 residues. Trimming removed 2 bases at V and 1 base at J, with 7 bases between. Germline loops: CDR1 SEHNR, CDR2 FQNEAQ (reference sequence). This PCR relied on a set of 60 Vbeta primers and 13 Jbeta primers. TCRdb's copy holds only in-frame clones and misses some; the assay was immunoSEQ multiplex PCR. The sample lists about 200,000 clones; 75% to 85% were seen once. The source material was PBMCs. The clonotype originates from a woman aged 40 to 50 in good health and CMV-seronegative. V is TRBV7-9 and J is TRBJ2-3, with D unresolved. CDR3 sequence reads: CASSLSVRTDTQYF. DNA for the CDR3: TGTGCCAGCAGCTTATCAGTCCGCACAGATACGCAGTATTTT.